Following are 24 T cell receptor beta chains from one sample sequenced in a study of metastatic and nonmetastatic thyroid tumors (dated by TCRdb to about 2020). None of the patients had been given any treatment before thyroid surgery. The library was prepared using PCR. The run used an Illumina HiSeq 4000. TCRdb itself trimmed the public reads at Q25 with fastp, ran MiXCR and retained productive beta chains. Here the sample has approximately 35,000 clones; roughly 15% occur a single time. The biggest ten clones account for around 20% of the sample. Sample: blood. The receptors here all came from a male donor with papillary thyroid cancer or a benign thyroid nodule (not recorded which). Some clones in this sample may be carry-over from other donors' samples.

By frequency in the sample, this clone is medium-sized. The chain combines TRBV27 with TRBJ1-6; unclear D gene. Germline CDR1 is MNHEY and CDR2 is SMNVEV (reference sequence). The V and J ends lost 8 bases and 5 bases respectively, with 7 bases between them. There are 12 residues in the CDR3. CDR3 protein: CASGVNNSPLHF. CDR3 DNA sequence: TGTGCCAGCGGTGTAAATAATTCACCCCTCCACTTT.

The table lists this clone with many counts. The rearrangement joins TRBV5-1 to TRBJ2-4; 10 bases agree with TRBD2. J was trimmed by 9 bases and V by 4 bases; bases with no gene match: 10. The CDR3 consists of 15 residues. From germline, CDR1 is SGHRS and CDR2 YFSETQ. CDR3 DNA sequence: TGCGCCAGCAGCCCGACACTAGCGGGGACTCCCATTCAGTACTTC. Translated, it gives CASSPTLAGTPIQYF.

Ten or more counts support this clone. This chain connects TRBV12-3 or TRBV12-4 to TRBJ1-1; weak D call: TRBD1 (6 bases). V was trimmed by 1 base and J by 4 bases, leaving 13 bases between them. This CDR3 region has 15 residues. The CDR3 DNA follows: TGTGCCAGCAGTTTAGGGGTAGGGGGAAGCACTGAAGCTTTCTTT. It yields the protein CASSLGVGGSTEAFF.

This clone has at least ten counts. The CDR3 nucleotides read TGTGCCAGCAGCTTTGGAAGGGGACCCATGAACACTGAAGCTTTCTTT. Translated, it gives CASSFGRGPMNTEAFF. V usage is TRBV5-5 and J usage is TRBJ1-1; D is possibly TRBD1 (5 bases). Germline CDR1 reads SGHKS; CDR2 reads YYEKEE (reference sequence). The CDR3 extends over 16 amino acids. Trimming took 2 bases from V and 0 from J, leaving 14 bases between them.

This clone was seen at least ten times. This chain joins TRBV7-2 and TRBJ2-1; D might be TRBD2 (6 bases). Looked up from germline, CDR1 is SGHTA and CDR2 is FQGNSA. V lost 8 bases to trimming and J lost 7 bases, with 15 bases between them. This CDR3 has 13 residues. CDR3 nucleotide sequence: TGTGCCAGCTCTGTTTGGAGCGGGAATGAGCAGTTCTTC. Amino acids: CASSVWSGNEQFF.

This clone was counted ten times or more. The chain links TRBV28 to TRBJ1-2; D ambiguous. Germline V gene lookup returns CDR1 MDHEN and CDR2 SYDVKM. The CDR3 has 12 amino acids. V was clipped by 6 bases and J by 0 bases, with 5 bases between them. The CDR3 sequence is CASSRTNYGYTF. DNA for the CDR3: TGTGCCAGCAGCAGAACTAACTATGGCTACACCTTC.

This clone was seen repeatedly, ten times or more. The chain couples TRBV4-1 to TRBJ2-1; TRBD1 agrees at 7 bases. This CDR3 spans 13 amino acids. V gave up 4 bases and J gave up 5 bases; unmatched junction bases: 2. Germline CDR1 reads MGHRA; CDR2 reads YSYEKL. The CDR3 protein is CASSRGTDNEQFF. The DNA of the CDR3 is TGCGCCAGCAGCCGAGGGACAGACAATGAGCAGTTCTTC.

With respect to this clone: A much larger clonotype is one base distant, so this may be a read error. Different DNA sequences within this sample yield the same CDR3. The V gene is TRBV5-6, the J gene TRBJ2-5; D is unresolved. The CDR3 is 11 residues long. Germline V gene data show CDR1 as SGHDT and CDR2 as YYEEEE. V gave up 4 bases and J gave up 5 bases, with 6 bases separating them. The CDR3 protein is CASSLSETQYF. CDR3 nucleotide sequence: TGTGCCAGCAGCCTTAGTGAGACCCAGTACTTC.

This clone was observed many times. The V and J genes are TRBV18 and TRBJ2-5; D might be TRBD1 (6 bases). V lost 4 bases, J lost 5 bases, and 11 bases lay in between. Germline CDR1 KGHSH, CDR2 LQKENI. The CDR3 consists of 13 residues. CDR3 in amino acids: CASSRTEAETQYF. The CDR3 DNA sequence: TGTGCCAGCTCACGGACAGAAGCTGAGACCCAGTACTTC.

This clone showed up many times. This chain connects TRBV6-5 to TRBJ2-7, with D possibly matching TRBD1 (6 bases). V was shortened by 4 bases and J by 4 bases, with 8 bases between the two germline ends. CDR3 length: 12 amino acids. In germline, CDR1 is MNHEY, CDR2 SVGAGI. CDR3 coding DNA: TGTGCCAGCAGTTCTCAGGGGTACGAGCAGTACTTC. It translates to CASSSQGYEQYF.

This clone was seen many times. Written as DNA, the CDR3 is TGTGCCAGCAGCGTAGAGGCGTCGGGGGCTGAAGCTTTCTTT. Its protein product is CASSVEASGAEAFF. The chain is built from TRBV9 and TRBJ1-1; D is possibly TRBD1 (5 bases). Per the germline V gene, CDR1 is SGDLS and CDR2 is YYNGEE. The germline V and J ends were trimmed by 0 bases and 6 bases, with 12 bases remaining between them. The CDR3 extends over 14 amino acids. Full variable domain (outside the CDR3, taken from reference TRBV9 and TRBJ1-1): DSGVTQTPKHLITATGQRVTLRCSPRSGDLSVYWYQQSLDQGLQFLIQYYNGEERAKGNILERFSAQQFPDLHSELNLSSLELGDSALYFCASSVEASGAEAFFGQGTRLTVV.

This clone has a count of ten or more. The chain has TRBV4-1 and TRBJ2-3, with TRBD2 identical over 13 bases. This CDR3 contains 17 residues. Looked up from germline, CDR1 is MGHRA and CDR2 is YSYEKL. The trim removed 2 bases at V and 1 base at J, leaving 3 bases unmatched. In DNA form, the CDR3 reads TGCGCCAGCAGCCAACAAGGACTAGCGGGAGGCACAGATACGCAGTATTTT. Translated: CASSQQGLAGGTDTQYF.

This clone has ten or more counts. V gene TRBV28 combines with J gene TRBJ2-7; D gene ambiguous. This CDR3 has 12 residues. Trimming took off 6 bases at V and 4 bases at J, with 10 bases between the two ends. Germline V lookup: CDR1 MDHEN, CDR2 SYDVKM. The CDR3 sequence: CASSYSDYEQYF. The CDR3 DNA reads as TGTGCCAGCAGCTACAGTGATTACGAGCAGTACTTC.

There are many counts of this clone. This chain connects TRBV11-2 to TRBJ1-1, with a tentative D call TRBD1 (5 bases). The CDR3 length is 14 residues. CDR1 is SGHAT and CDR2 is FQNNGV in the germline V gene. Trimming pared 1 base from V and 4 bases from J, leaving 10 bases between. CDR3 nucleotides: TGTGCCAGCAGCTTAGTTTCAGGGAGCACTGAAGCTTTCTTT. Translation: CASSLVSGSTEAFF.

In regard to this clone: This same CDR3 is encoded by further DNA sequences in the sample. The rearrangement links TRBV30 to TRBJ2-7; D might be TRBD1 or TRBD2, each matching 5 bases. Germline CDR1 and CDR2: GTSNPN and SVGIG (reference sequence). CDR3 length equals 13 residues. CDR3 DNA sequence: TGTGCAGGGACGCAGGGAAATGTCTACGAGCAGTACTTC. Amino acid sequence: CAGTQGNVYEQYF.

Ten or more counts support this clone. This sequence joins TRBV5-1 and TRBJ1-5, with D unclear. This CDR3 is 18 amino acids long. V was cut by 0 bases and J by 0 bases, with 16 bases left in between. Germline V gives CDR1 SGHRS, CDR2 YFSETQ. This chain's CDR3 is CASSLGASGSNSNQPQHF. In nucleotides, the CDR3 is TGCGCCAGCAGCTTGGGGGCCTCCGGATCCAATAGCAATCAGCCCCAGCATTTT.

In this sample, this clone turned up a few times. This rearrangement joins TRBV10-2 to TRBJ2-2; D remains unclear. The V end was cut by 3 bases, the J end by 11 bases, with 16 bases between. Germline CDR1 is WSHSY and CDR2 is SAAADI. The CDR3 covers 14 residues. The CDR3 loop is CASSDQGDGGELFF. CDR3 in DNA: TGCGCCAGCAGTGATCAAGGCGATGGCGGTGAGCTGTTTTTT.

This clone was counted only a few times. A much larger clone is a single base away; this may be a read error. This CDR3 is also generated by other DNA sequences in the sample. The V and J genes are TRBV12-5 and TRBJ2-4, with D tentatively TRBD1 (6 bases). Germline V gene data show CDR1 as LGHNT and CDR2 as FRNRAP. Trimming took 0 bases from V and 2 from J, leaving 11 bases between them. This CDR3 region has 16 residues. CDR3 protein: CASGLVRQGSKNIQYF. CDR3 bases: TGTGCTAGTGGTTTGGTACGCCAGGGGTCCAAAAACATTCAGTACTTC.

This clone has a count of ten or more. J is TRBJ2-1 and V is TRBV19, with 10 bases identical to TRBD1. J lost 10 bases, V lost 5 bases, and 14 bases had no gene match. The length of the CDR3 is 16 residues. Germline V gene sequence: CDR1 LNHDA, CDR2 SQIVND (reference sequence). The CDR3 is CASSVRRGQGLEEQFF. In DNA form, the CDR3 reads TGTGCCAGTAGTGTCCGACGGGGACAGGGGTTGGAAGAGCAGTTCTTC.

This clone appeared many times. The chain is built from TRBV20-1 and TRBJ2-5; D not resolved. The CDR3 sequence is 13 residues long. Deletions cut 3 bases from V and 4 bases from J, with 12 bases between. The germline CDR1 and CDR2 sequences are DFQATT and SNEGSKA (reference sequence). CDR3 nucleotide sequence: TGCAGTGCTAGGGACCCCCCGAGAGAGACCCAGTACTTC. Translating it yields CSARDPPRETQYF.

The table lists this clone with many counts. The CDR3 protein is CASSLAGVDSPLHF. The CDR3 DNA reads as TGTGCCAGCAGCTTAGCAGGGGTGGATTCACCCCTCCACTTT. The gene calls are TRBV7-6 and TRBJ1-6; the D gene is possibly TRBD1 (5 bases). Germline V lookup: CDR1 SGHVS, CDR2 FNYEAQ. Trimming stripped 0 bases from V and 8 bases from J, with 8 bases between. The CDR3 sequence is 14 residues long.

This clone was seen at least ten times. The chain employs TRBV2 and TRBJ2-7, with TRBD2 identical over 8 bases. Germline V CDR1 and CDR2: SNHLY, FYNNEI. The CDR3 contains 18 residues. With 4 bases clipped from V and 3 bases from J, the junction kept 17 bases outside the gene matches. As DNA, the CDR3 is TGTGCCAGCAGTGTGGCAGGGGCGGCTAGCGGGTCGATCTACGAGCAGTACTTC. It encodes CASSVAGAASGSIYEQYF.

This clone was seen ten or more times. The genes are TRBV5-5 and TRBJ2-7; no clear D gene. Germline V lookup: CDR1 SGHKS, CDR2 YYEKEE (reference sequence). Trimming removed 2 bases at V and 0 bases at J, with 9 bases between. The CDR3 spans 14 residues. CDR3 coding DNA: TGTGCCAGCAGCTTAAGTCCGAGCTCCTACGAGCAGTACTTC. It yields the protein CASSLSPSSYEQYF.

V and J are TRBV19 and TRBJ1-1; TRBD1 agrees at 11 bases. CDR3 length: 17 residues. The J segment lost 3 bases and the V segment lost 6 bases, leaving 12 bases of the junction unmatched. Germline loops: CDR1 LNHDA, CDR2 SQIVND (reference sequence). CDR3 amino acids: CASRPRDRGRLDTEAFF. In nucleotides, the CDR3 is TGTGCCAGTAGACCGAGGGACAGGGGGAGGTTAGACACTGAAGCTTTCTTT. Complete variable domain (other parts from reference TRBV19 and TRBJ1-1): DGGITQSPKYLFRKEGQNVTLSCEQNLNHDAMYWYRQDPGQGLRLIYYSQIVNDFQKGDIAEGYSVSREKKESFPLTVTSAQKNPTAFYLCASRPRDRGRLDTEAFFGQGTRLTVV.